This T cell receptor beta chain was identified in a study of technical replicates of blood from a few donors (dated by TCRdb to about 2017). This clone was seen just once. The antigen this receptor binds is unknown. Base qualities are missing; no much larger clone stands one base away. Preparation of the library involved the immunoSEQ multiplex PCR assay. TCRdb holds this immuneACCESS table with in-frame rearrangements only. Some clones are missing; in checked studies, unresolved V genes explain under half, and the rest has no known cause. A total of under 85,000 clones appear in this sample, approximately 93% of them only once. 0.41% of the sample is held by the ten biggest clonotypes. Via the germline V gene (reference sequence), CDR1 is MNHEY and CDR2 SMNVEV. V is pared back by 6 bases and J by 0 bases, with 15 bases lying between the germline termini. Including cysteine and phenylalanine, the CDR3 has 16 amino acids. Only the CDR3 part of the read is kept: 48 bases, read in frame from the first base.

The receptor comes from a human donor in good health. Sequenced: T cells isolated from PBMCs. This chain joins TRBV27 to TRBJ2-1; a tentative D call is TRBD1 (6 bases match). CDR3 loop: CASSRDRRYSYNEQFF. The nucleotides are TGTGCCAGCAGCCGTGACAGGCGGTACTCCTACAATGAGCAGTTCTTC.